Each of the 5 T cell receptor beta chains below was sequenced from the same sample in a study of Ad26.COV2.S vaccination and SARS-CoV-2 variants. Clones were sequenced by immunoSEQ multiplex PCR, and TCRdb holds only the in-frame ones, with some missing. In the table there are over 450,000 clones, nearly 90% of which are singletons. The treatment here: about 20 received Ad26.COV2.S at low or high dose, single or two shots; roughly five received placebo; per-sample allocation not given. At day 63 after the first vaccine or placebo injection, samples were drawn. The material sequenced was peripheral blood, taken in a trial of Ad26.COV2.S vaccine versus placebo. Source of these receptors: a person between 18 and 65 years old who received the Ad26.COV2.S COVID-19 vaccine or a placebo.

The J gene is TRBJ2-1, the V gene TRBV24-1; TRBD2 aligns across 9 bases. J gave up 6 bases and V 2 bases, and 10 bases lay outside the gene matches. Germline CDR1 is KGHDR and CDR2 is SFDVKD. This CDR3 has 17 residues. CDR3 sequence reads: CATSDSPGRGGLNEQFF. The CDR3 coding sequence is TGTGCCACCAGTGATTCCCCGGGGCGGGGGGGCCTCAATGAGCAGTTCTTC.

In the case of this clone: In the same sample, other DNA sequences code for this CDR3. This chain links TRBV27 with TRBJ2-2; D is ambiguous. The length of the CDR3 is 12 residues. Germline V gene data show CDR1 as MNHEY and CDR2 as SMNVEV (reference sequence). Trimming removed 5 bases at V and 6 bases at J, with 7 bases between. The CDR3 loop reads CASSLGPGELFF. Written as DNA, the CDR3 is TGTGCCAGCAGTCTCGGGCCCGGGGAGCTGTTTTTT.

This clone came up a few times. CDR3 coding DNA: TGTGCCAGCAGTTGGGACATTGGGTTGAACACTGAAGCTTTCTTT. Protein product: CASSWDIGLNTEAFF. The chain has TRBV6-6 and TRBJ1-1; D may be TRBD1 (6 bases). Deletions cut 4 bases from V and 0 bases from J, with 12 bases between. CDR3 size: 15 residues. Germline CDR1 MNHNY, CDR2 SVGAGI (reference sequence).

J is TRBJ2-7 and V is TRBV7-9; 10 bases agree with TRBD2. Germline lookup yields CDR1 SEHNR and CDR2 FQNEAQ (reference sequence). CDR3 length equals 14 residues. With 5 bases clipped from V and 7 bases from J, the junction kept 8 bases outside the gene matches. The CDR3 reads CASSLGTSAGEQYF. CDR3 bases: TGTGCCAGCAGCCTGGGGACTAGCGCGGGGGAGCAGTACTTC.

In DNA, the CDR3 is TGTGCCAGCAGTTTCGGGGTGTTCGACGAGCAGTACTTC. Translated: CASSFGVFDEQYF. The chain carries TRBV28 and TRBJ2-7; a possible D gene is TRBD2 (5 bases). Germline V CDR1 and CDR2: MDHEN, SYDVKM. Deletions cut 3 bases from V and 5 bases from J, with 11 bases between. This CDR3 is 13 amino acids long.